This entry lists 25 T cell receptor beta chains sequenced from one sample in a study of tumor-infiltrating lymphocytes in oesophageal squamous cell carcinoma. TCRdb reprocessed the PCR reads via MiXCR and lists one record per CDR3 protein. The sample consists of 9,500 to 11,000 distinct CDR3 sequences, around three fifths of them appearing once. The specimen was esophageal tumor tissue. These receptors originate from a male donor with esophageal squamous cell carcinoma.

With regard to this clonotype: Relative to the germline gene, one junction end is altered; a read error may explain this. The chain couples TRBV7-6 to TRBJ2-7, with a weak D call TRBD2 (5 bases). Germline V gene sequence: CDR1 SGHVS, CDR2 FNYEAQ. The CDR3 is 14 amino acids. Here the CDR3 reads CASSSAPGNSPLHF. CDR3 nucleotides: TGTGCCAGCAGCTCGGCCCCGGGGAATTCACCCCTCCACTTC.

This clonotype has a handful of counts. The rearrangement links TRBV5-1 to TRBJ1-1; D remains ambiguous. Between the trimmed V and J ends, which lost 0 bases and 4 bases, there was a span of 13 bases. The germline CDR1 and CDR2 sequences are SGHRS and YFSETQ. The CDR3 spans 15 residues. In DNA form, the CDR3 reads TGCGCCAGCAGCTTGGGGCGAGGTTCCGGCACTGAAGCTTTCTTT. Translating gives CASSLGRGSGTEAFF.

The rearrangement links TRBV6-8 to TRBJ2-7, with 14 bases lining up with TRBD2. The length of the CDR3 is 16 residues. Germline V gene lookup returns CDR1 MNHGY and CDR2 SAAAGT. V shed 6 bases, J shed 3 bases, and the junction held 7 bases outside the gene matches. In DNA form, the CDR3 reads TGTGCCAGCAGCCTAGGGACTAGCGGGAGAGTCTACGAGCAGTACTTC. Its translation is CASSLGTSGRVYEQYF.

The rearrangement uses TRBV7-6 and TRBJ2-4; unclear D gene. Trimming cost V 3 bases and J 13 bases, with 13 bases left between them. The CDR3 is 12 amino acids. Germline loops: CDR1 SGHVS, CDR2 FNYEAQ. The CDR3 loop is CASSFSLGEQYF. CDR3 DNA: TGTGCCAGCAGCTTCTCACTGGGTGAGCAGTACTTC.

This clonotype is labeled medium-sized. The gene calls are TRBV6-2 or TRBV6-3 and TRBJ2-7, with D unresolved. Trimming removed 4 bases at V and 0 bases at J, with 19 bases between. Germline CDR1 MNHEY, CDR2 SVGEGT. The CDR3 is 17 residues long. Here the CDR3 DNA reads TGTGCCAGCAGTTCTGTTACGTTGGCGTACCCCTCCTACGAGCAGTACTTC. As protein: CASSSVTLAYPSYEQYF.

V and J are TRBV7-6 and TRBJ2-3, with TRBD2 identical over 14 bases. Germline CDR1 reads SGHVS; CDR2 reads FNYEAQ. With 4 bases clipped from V and 6 bases from J, the junction kept 12 bases outside the gene matches. The CDR3 loop spans 18 amino acids. The CDR3 coding sequence is TGTGCCAGCAGCTCAACATCGGGACTAGCGGGAGTAAGCGATACGCAGTATTTT. Protein product: CASSSTSGLAGVSDTQYF.

This CDR3 reads CATASREVYNEQFF. CDR3 sequence (DNA): TGTGCCACCGCCTCCCGGGAGGTCTACAATGAGCAGTTCTTC. The chain carries TRBV24-1 and TRBJ2-7, with TRBD2 matching over 7 bases. The end of the DNA is better explained by TRBJ2-1, so the J call may be wrong. The V gene's germline CDR1 is KGHDR and CDR2 SFDVKD. The CDR3 loop spans 14 amino acids.

Many counts were recorded for this clonotype. This chain joins TRBV7-9 and TRBJ2-5; TRBD1 might be the D (5 bases). The J call may be in error: the DNA end matches TRBJ2-7 better. Germline lookup yields CDR1 SEHNR and CDR2 FQNEAQ (reference sequence). The CDR3 contains 15 residues. The CDR3, as DNA: TGTGCCAGCAGCCCGTTAAACCTAGGGGTCCACGAGCAGTACTTC. The encoded protein is CASSPLNLGVHEQYF.

The chain links TRBV7-9 to TRBJ2-4; 7 bases map to TRBD2. The DNA end is a closer match to TRBJ2-1, so the J assignment may be wrong. The CDR3 sequence is 12 residues long. Germline loops: CDR1 SEHNR, CDR2 FQNEAQ (reference sequence). The CDR3 here is CASSSGAGLQFF. For the CDR3, the DNA is TGTGCCAGCAGCTCTGGAGCGGGATTGCAGTTCTTC.

This chain connects TRBV12-5 to TRBJ2-4; TRBD2 matches at 9 bases. J lost 3 bases, V lost 6 bases, and 21 bases had no gene match. The CDR3 runs to 20 residues. Germline values: CDR1 LGHNT, CDR2 FRNRAP. Here the CDR3 DNA reads TGTGCTAGTGGACTGATGACAGCGGGAGGACGAGGGGTGGGCAAAAACATTCAGTACTTC. Residues: CASGLMTAGGRGVGKNIQYF.

The chain employs TRBV7-9 and TRBJ2-1, with TRBD1 matching over 8 bases. Losses at the gene ends were 8 bases for V and 4 bases for J; bases not matched to a gene: 7. Germline lookup yields CDR1 SEHNR and CDR2 FQNEAQ (reference sequence). The CDR3 covers 14 residues. The CDR3, as DNA: TGTGCCAGCCTTTGGACAGGGCCTTACAATGAGCAGTTCTTC. This sequence encodes CASLWTGPYNEQFF.

On this clonotype: The junction and the germline gene differ at one end; a read error may be behind it. The chain uses TRBV7-4 and TRBJ2-3; no firm D call. The DNA end is a closer match to TRBJ2-7, so the J assignment may be wrong. The CDR3 covers 13 residues. Per the germline V gene, CDR1 is SGHVT and CDR2 is SQSDAQ. As DNA, the CDR3 is TGTGCTAGCAGCCGCGAGGTCTCCTACGAGCAGTACTTC. This codes for CASSREVSYEQYF.

This clonotype was found many times. The CDR3 DNA sequence: TGTGCCACCAGTGATCGGGGCGGGAGCAGGGTGAATGAGCAGTTCTTC. Its protein product is CATSDRGGSRVNEQFF. J is TRBJ2-1 and V is TRBV24-1; TRBD2 matches at 7 bases. The trim removed 3 bases at V and 7 bases at J, leaving 11 bases unmatched. Germline-derived CDR1 and CDR2 are KGHDR and SFDVKD. The CDR3 totals 16 residues.

The gene calls are TRBV5-8 and TRBJ2-5; D gene uncertain. Trimming cost V 0 bases and J 2 bases, with 5 bases left between them. CDR1 and CDR2 (germline): SGHTS, YDEGEE. The CDR3 covers 13 residues. CDR3 loop: CASSLASQETQYF. As DNA, the CDR3 is TGTGCCAGCAGCTTGGCCAGTCAAGAGACCCAGTACTTC.

Remarks on this clonotype: A read error may explain this, as a much larger clone is one base away. This sequence joins TRBV2 and TRBJ2-4; D is unclear. The J call may be wrong; the DNA end is better matched by TRBJ2-1. This CDR3 is 11 amino acids long. From germline, CDR1 is SNHLY and CDR2 FYNNEI. In DNA form, the CDR3 reads TGTGCCAGCACTGAGGAAGAGACCCAGTTCTTC. As protein: CASTEEETQFF.

By sample share, this clonotype is medium-sized (0.01 to 0.1%). This chain joins TRBV7-4 and TRBJ2-7; TRBD2 aligns across 11 bases. With V trimmed by 4 bases and J by 0 bases, 2 bases remained unmatched. The CDR3 has 15 amino acids. The germline CDR1 and CDR2 sequences are SGHVT and SQSDAQ. The CDR3 sequence is CASSSTSGSSYEQYF. The CDR3 region has the DNA TGTGCCAGCAGCTCCACTAGCGGGAGCTCCTACGAGCAGTACTTC.

About this clonotype itself: One junction end disagrees with the germline gene, perhaps due to a read error. V and J are TRBV7-6 and TRBJ2-6; D may be TRBD2 (6 bases). The CDR3 has 15 amino acids. Looked up from germline, CDR1 is SGHVS and CDR2 is FNYEAQ. The CDR3 here is CASSLEGRVESPLHF. The CDR3 nucleotides read TGTGCCAGCAGCTTGGAGGGCAGGGTCGAATCACCCCTCCACTTC.

V and J are TRBV6-5 and TRBJ2-1; D is undetermined. This CDR3 has 15 residues. V lost 6 bases, J lost 0 bases, and 12 bases lay in between. The V gene's germline CDR1 is MNHEY and CDR2 SVGAGI. CDR3 nucleotide sequence: TGTGCCAGCAGCGTTTCCGTAGGCTCCTACAATGAGCAGTTCTTC. Its protein product is CASSVSVGSYNEQFF.

Sample share makes this clonotype large. The chain combines TRBV12-3 or TRBV12-4 with TRBJ2-5; 10 bases align to TRBD2. The CDR3 has 13 amino acids. J gave up 7 bases and V 6 bases, and 5 bases lay outside the gene matches. CDR3 nucleotides: TGTGCCAGCAGCCCTAGGACTAGCGGGACCCAGTACTTC. It is translated as CASSPRTSGTQYF.

The gene calls are TRBV28 and TRBJ1-1; D not resolved. The CDR3 has 14 amino acids. V lost 3 bases and J lost 4, with 12 bases in between. CDR1 and CDR2 (germline): MDHEN, SYDVKM. CDR3 in DNA: TGTGCCAGCAGTTTTGCCGGGGTTGGCACTGAAGCTTTCTTT. Translating gives CASSFAGVGTEAFF. Combining the CDR3 with reference TRBV28 and TRBJ1-1 gives the whole variable domain DVKVTQSSRYLVKRTGEKVFLECVQDMDHENMFWYRQDPGLGLRLIYFSYDVKMKEKGDIPEGYSVSREKKERFSLILESASTNQTSMYLCASSFAGVGTEAFFGQGTRLTVV.

The CDR3 DNA reads as TGTGCCAGCACCGTAGAGGGTTCACCCCTCCACTTT. This codes for CASTVEGSPLHF. The chain joins TRBV7-9 to TRBJ1-6; no clear D. V lost 7 bases to trimming and J lost 9 bases, with 10 bases between them. Germline CDR1 reads SEHNR; CDR2 reads FQNEAQ (reference sequence). The CDR3 length is 12 residues.

The chain is built from TRBV6-2 or TRBV6-3 and TRBJ2-1; D call uncertain. Judging by the DNA end, TRBJ2-7 fits better; the J call may be wrong. The CDR3 runs 17 residues. The germline V gene encodes CDR1 MNHEY and CDR2 SVGEGT. The CDR3 loop reads CASSPAYRASGSYEQYF. The DNA of the CDR3 is TGTGCCAGCAGTCCCGCTTATCGGGCCTCGGGTTCCTACGAGCAGTACTTC.

This clonotype was seen ten or more times. The chain recombines TRBV19 with TRBJ2-7; D may match TRBD1 or TRBD2 (7 bases each). The CDR3 has 16 amino acids. Trimming took off 5 bases at V and 1 base at J, with 18 bases between the two ends. Per germline, CDR1 LNHDA and CDR2 SQIVND (reference sequence). CDR3 residues: CASSQTRGGRSYEQYF. The CDR3 DNA sequence: TGTGCCAGTAGTCAGACCAGGGGGGGGAGGTCCTACGAGCAGTACTTC.

This rearrangement joins TRBV11-2 to TRBJ2-1, with unresolved D. The DNA end lines up better with TRBJ2-5; the J call may be wrong. The CDR3 covers 14 residues. Germline V gene sequence: CDR1 SGHAT, CDR2 FQNNGV. CDR3 residues: CASSLDLTQETQYF. DNA for the CDR3: TGTGCCAGCAGCTTAGATCTGACCCAAGAGACCCAGTACTTC.

This clonotype is deemed large (0.1 to 1%). The rearrangement joins TRBV7-3 to TRBJ2-6; D is perhaps TRBD1 or TRBD2 (7 bases each). The V end was cut by 1 base, the J end by 0 bases, with 13 bases between. The CDR3 covers 18 residues. Germline-derived CDR1 and CDR2 are SGHTA and FQGTGA. CDR3 nucleotides: TGTGCCAGCAGCTTAAGTGTCAGGGGGGGCTCTGGGGCCAACGTCCTGACTTTC. Protein: CASSLSVRGGSGANVLTF.